This T cell receptor (beta chain) originates from a study of T cell responses to AZD1222 COVID-19 vaccine. As for the study in general: Second doses that came at about 4 or about 12 weeks were put together. Study-wide points: Across spike, vaccine-associated CD4 TCRs were found, dominant at 160-218 and 743-854. Possibly, clonal diversity was underestimated; donors were largely white British and included more females. With two AZD1222 doses given, Spike-specific TCR breadth and depth both rose.

The germline V gene has CDR1 LNHDA and CDR2 SQIVND (reference sequence). The V end lost 4 bases, the J end lost 4 bases, and 20 bases lay between the germline ends. The CDR3 has 16 amino acids. This clone was recorded once. Its specificity is unknown. The assay was immunoSEQ multiplex PCR, and TCRdb's table has in-frame clones only and misses some. This sample has more than 90,000 clones, with more than 70% found just once. The sequences come from peripheral blood, collected on day 0 of AZD1222 vaccination. This chain connects TRBV19 to TRBJ2-7; D not resolved. This sequence originates from an adult in good health. CDR3 protein: CASSNTALLGTYEQYF. For the CDR3, the DNA is TGTGCCAGTAGTAATACCGCCCTGCTAGGTACTTACGAGCAGTACTTC.